What follows are 17 T cell receptor beta chains derived from one specimen sequenced in a study of shared clonotypes between healthy human individuals. TCRdb's copy holds only in-frame clones and misses some; the assay was immunoSEQ multiplex PCR. This table has about 180,000 clones, approximately 95% appearing once. The sample taken for sequencing was naive CD4+ T cells sorted from blood. Subset denoted: CD45RA+ positively selected. The receptor source for this set is a woman aged 30 to 39 in good health.

V and J are TRBV28 and TRBJ2-7; perhaps TRBD1 as D (6 bases). The CDR3 loop spans 13 amino acids. Germline CDR1 is MDHEN and CDR2 is SYDVKM. V was shortened by 6 bases and J by 4 bases, with 13 bases between the two germline ends. CDR3 sequence (DNA): TGTGCCAGCAGCCGACAGGCACCATACGAGCAGTACTTC. Its protein is CASSRQAPYEQYF.

The gene calls are TRBV6-6 and TRBJ2-3, with unresolved D. CDR3 length equals 12 residues. CDR1 and CDR2 from the germline V gene are MNHNY and SVGAGI (reference sequence). The V gene lost 2 bases and the J gene lost 3 bases, with 3 bases spanning the gap. Here the CDR3 reads CASSYRTDTQYF. The CDR3 DNA is TGTGCCAGCAGTTACAGGACAGATACGCAGTATTTT.

The V call is TRBV28, the J call TRBJ1-1, with a possible D match to TRBD1 (6 bases). Germline CDR1 MDHEN, CDR2 SYDVKM. The CDR3 runs 13 residues. Trimming pared 4 bases from V and 5 bases from J, leaving 11 bases between. The CDR3 DNA is TGTGCCAGCAGTTCCACAGGGAGTACTGAAGCTTTCTTT. It translates to CASSSTGSTEAFF. Full variable domain (missing parts from reference TRBV28 and TRBJ1-1): DVKVTQSSRYLVKRTGEKVFLECVQDMDHENMFWYRQDPGLGLRLIYFSYDVKMKEKGDIPEGYSVSREKKERFSLILESASTNQTSMYLCASSSTGSTEAFFGQGTRLTVV.

The chain joins TRBV10-2 to TRBJ2-1, with 11 bases aligning to TRBD2. V gave up 3 bases and J gave up 2 bases; unmatched junction bases: 3. The CDR3 sequence is 16 residues long. Per germline, CDR1 WSHSY and CDR2 SAAADI. In nucleotides, the CDR3 is TGCGCCAGCAGTGAAGTAGCGGGAGGGCCCTACAATGAGCAGTTCTTC. This translates into CASSEVAGGPYNEQFF.

J is TRBJ2-7 and V is TRBV27; 7 bases fit TRBD2. Germline V gene lookup returns CDR1 MNHEY and CDR2 SMNVEV (reference sequence). The J segment lost 5 bases and the V segment lost 3 bases, leaving 16 bases of the junction unmatched. This CDR3 region has 17 residues. The CDR3 loop reads CASSFWGGSAPLNEQYF. The CDR3, as DNA: TGTGCCAGCAGTTTTTGGGGCGGGAGTGCCCCGCTGAACGAGCAGTACTTC.

V and J are TRBV10-3 and TRBJ2-7, with D possibly being TRBD1 (5 bases). CDR1 and CDR2 (germline): ENHRY, SYGVKD. Trimming pared 8 bases from V and 2 bases from J, leaving 19 bases between. This CDR3 comprises 15 residues. CDR3 region: CAIGWGSTGPYEQYF. As DNA, the CDR3 is TGTGCCATCGGTTGGGGTAGTACAGGCCCCTACGAGCAGTACTTC.

This chain links TRBV4-1 with TRBJ1-2, with a weak D call TRBD1 (6 bases). Trimming stripped 5 bases from V and 8 bases from J, with 15 bases between. This CDR3 region has 13 residues. The germline CDR1 and CDR2 sequences are MGHRA and YSYEKL. The CDR3 region is CASSSGGGAGYTF. The CDR3 nucleotides are TGCGCCAGCAGCTCCGGGGGGGGCGCGGGCTACACCTTC.

The V call is TRBV29-1, the J call TRBJ2-5, with 12 positions matching TRBD1. CDR3 length: 14 residues. Per germline, CDR1 SQVTM and CDR2 ANQGSEA. The V segment lost 6 bases and the J segment 2 bases; nucleotides outside the gene matches: 4. The DNA of the CDR3 is TGCAGCGTCGGGACAGGGGGCATACAAGAGACCCAGTACTTC. Amino acid sequence: CSVGTGGIQETQYF.

This chain uses TRBV4-1 with TRBJ2-2, with 9 bases that match TRBD1. This CDR3 has 17 amino acids. The germline CDR1 and CDR2 sequences are MGHRA and YSYEKL. The J segment lost 8 bases and the V segment lost 2 bases, leaving 12 bases of the junction unmatched. CDR3 sequence (DNA): TGCGCCAGCAGCCAACTGGGACAGGGCCCCGTAAGAGGGGAGCTGTTTTTT. It specifies CASSQLGQGPVRGELFF.

The chain couples TRBV7-9 to TRBJ1-5; D unclear. The CDR3 runs to 15 residues. V was trimmed by 0 bases and J by 4 bases, leaving 10 bases between them. Germline V gene data show CDR1 as SEHNR and CDR2 as FQNEAQ (reference sequence). Here the CDR3 reads CASSLAGFGNQPQHF. The CDR3 DNA reads as TGTGCCAGCAGCTTAGCAGGGTTCGGAAATCAGCCCCAGCATTTT.

Turning to this clone: The same CDR3 arises from other DNA sequences in this sample as well. In DNA, the CDR3 is TGTGCCAGCAGTCAGGGGGCTGGCTACACCTTC. This translates into CASSQGAGYTF. The V gene is TRBV6-5, the J gene TRBJ1-2, with TRBD1 identical over 8 bases. CDR3 length: 11 residues. After removal of 5 bases from V and 7 bases from J, the junction contained 0 bases not matched to a gene. Per the germline V gene, CDR1 is MNHEY and CDR2 is SVGAGI.

The genes are TRBV6-6 and TRBJ1-5; D is possibly TRBD1 (6 bases). Trimming shortened V by 5 bases and J by 5 bases, and 16 bases separated the two germline ends. The germline gives CDR1 MNHNY, CDR2 SVGAGI (reference sequence). This CDR3 has 15 residues. This CDR3 is CASSQQQGWDQPQHF. As DNA, the CDR3 is TGTGCCAGCAGTCAACAACAGGGTTGGGATCAGCCCCAGCATTTT.

The genes are TRBV10-1 and TRBJ1-4; TRBD1 is a possible D gene (5 bases). CDR1 is WNHNN and CDR2 is SYGVQD in the germline V gene (reference sequence). The V gene lost 10 bases and the J gene lost 8 bases, with 26 bases spanning the gap. The CDR3 loop spans 16 amino acids. The CDR3 spells CATTVHGPDRGEKLFF. The CDR3 DNA reads as TGCGCCACCACGGTGCACGGTCCCGACAGAGGAGAAAAACTGTTTTTT.

This rearrangement joins TRBV13 to TRBJ2-7; 7 bases match TRBD2. The CDR3 extends over 15 amino acids. Losses at the gene ends were 5 bases for V and 1 base for J; bases not matched to a gene: 8. Germline values: CDR1 PRHDT, CDR2 FYEKMQ (reference sequence). The CDR3 spells CASSARPSGSYEQYF. CDR3 sequence (DNA): TGTGCCAGCAGCGCCCGACCTAGCGGTTCCTACGAGCAGTACTTC.

The V and J genes are TRBV19 and TRBJ2-5, with D hard to call. The J call may be in error: the DNA end matches TRBJ2-7 better. CDR3 length: 10 amino acids. The germline V gene has CDR1 LNHDA and CDR2 SQIVND (reference sequence). The CDR3 region is CASSEYEQYF. DNA for the CDR3: TGTGCCAGTAGTGAATACGAGCAGTACTTC.

CDR3 DNA sequence: TGTGCCAGCAGCGTAGTCTACGAGCAGTACTTC. Amino acids: CASSVVYEQYF. The V call is TRBV9, the J call TRBJ2-7; D is undetermined. Germline-derived CDR1 and CDR2 are SGDLS and YYNGEE. The length of the CDR3 is 11 residues. Trimming removed 0 bases at V and 3 bases at J, with 1 base between.

This rearrangement joins TRBV11-2 to TRBJ2-7, with 9 bases fitting TRBD2. This CDR3 contains 15 residues. V shed 5 bases, J shed 6 bases, and the junction held 11 bases outside the gene matches. Germline CDR1 is SGHAT and CDR2 is FQNNGV. CDR3 bases: TGTGCCAGCAGCACTGTAGCGGGAGTGGGCCGCGAGCAGTACTTC. Its protein is CASSTVAGVGREQYF.